This passage covers 28 T cell receptor beta chains from one sample sequenced in a study of chemoradiotherapy in HPV16-positive cancers. Method: immunoSEQ multiplex PCR; TCRdb's copy keeps in-frame clones and lacks some. The sample has 9,500 to 15,000 clones, approximately 87% seen once. The sample here was blood, taken from a patient who underwent chemoradiotherapy. The receptors come from a human donor with HPV-associated anogenital cancer.

The genes are TRBV4-2 and TRBJ1-5; D not resolved. Trimming shortened V by 4 bases and J by 5 bases, and 9 bases separated the two germline ends. The V gene's germline CDR1 is LGHNA and CDR2 YNFKEQ. The CDR3 length is 13 residues. The CDR3 spells CASSPQEDQPQHF. DNA for the CDR3: TGTGCCAGCAGCCCGCAGGAAGATCAGCCCCAGCATTTT.

This clone was picked up a small number of times. V usage is TRBV9 and J usage is TRBJ2-1; 8 positions match TRBD2. The CDR3 totals 16 residues. With 3 bases clipped from V and 4 bases from J, the junction kept 9 bases outside the gene matches. Germline CDR1 and CDR2: SGDLS and YYNGEE. The CDR3 protein is CASSDYTSGLYNEQFF. The CDR3 nucleotides read TGTGCCAGCAGCGATTATACTAGCGGACTATACAATGAGCAGTTCTTC.

The rearrangement uses TRBV4-3 and TRBJ1-2; 7 nucleotides agree with TRBD1. V gave up 3 bases and J gave up 6 bases; unmatched junction bases: 7. Germline V gene sequence: CDR1 LGHNA, CDR2 YSLEER. The CDR3 contains 14 residues. The CDR3 nucleotides are TGCGCCAGCAGCCATCGCGGACAGGTCCATGGCTACACCTTC. Residues: CASSHRGQVHGYTF.

The gene calls are TRBV6-5 and TRBJ2-2, with D possibly being TRBD1 (5 bases). Germline CDR1 and CDR2: MNHEY and SVGAGI. Deletions cut 0 bases from V and 4 bases from J, with 9 bases between. The CDR3 covers 15 residues. The CDR3 DNA is TGTGCCAGCAGTTACTCTCTAGGGGTCACCGGGGAGCTGTTTTTT. Translating it yields CASSYSLGVTGELFF.

The chain has TRBV29-1 and TRBJ1-1; the D gene is possibly TRBD1 (5 bases). There are 10 residues in the CDR3. V was pared by 7 bases and J by 8 bases, with 11 bases between. Germline V lookup: CDR1 SQVTM, CDR2 ANQGSEA. As DNA, the CDR3 is TGCAGCGGGGGCGGGGGAGAAGCTTTCTTT. The encoded protein is CSGGGGEAFF.

This chain joins TRBV2 and TRBJ2-1; 14 bases agree with TRBD2. The V and J ends lost 5 bases and 7 bases, in that order; junction bases with no gene match: 13. CDR1 SNHLY and CDR2 FYNNEI come from the germline V gene. The CDR3 is made up of 18 amino acids. The CDR3 nucleotides are TGTGCCAGCAGTCTGAAAGGACTAGCGGGGGGATATCGGAATGAGCAGTTCTTC. It yields the protein CASSLKGLAGGYRNEQFF.

CDR3 sequence: CASRPTSTFYEQYF. The DNA for the CDR3 is TGTGCCAGCAGGCCCACAAGTACCTTCTACGAGCAGTACTTC. The V gene is TRBV28, the J gene TRBJ2-7; D call uncertain. CDR3 length equals 14 residues. CDR1 is MDHEN and CDR2 is SYDVKM in the germline V gene. With 6 bases removed from V and 3 bases from J, the gap between germline ends came to 15 bases.

The chain joins TRBV20-1 to TRBJ2-7, with D maybe TRBD1 (5 bases). The germline V gene has CDR1 DFQATT and CDR2 SNEGSKA (reference sequence). V shed 6 bases and J shed 5 bases, with 11 bases lying between them. This CDR3 has 11 residues. This CDR3 reads CSASRENEQYF. The CDR3 bases are TGCAGTGCCTCCAGGGAAAACGAGCAGTACTTC.

The chain couples TRBV4-2 to TRBJ2-1; 12 bases match TRBD2. With 4 bases clipped from V and 4 bases from J, the junction kept 8 bases outside the gene matches. The CDR3 has 17 amino acids. The germline V gene encodes CDR1 LGHNA and CDR2 YNFKEQ. The CDR3 DNA reads as TGTGCCAGCAGCCGATATCAACTAGCGGGAGGATACAATGAGCAGTTCTTC. Protein sequence: CASSRYQLAGGYNEQFF.

This chain connects TRBV5-1 to TRBJ2-7; 7 bases are shared with TRBD1. The J segment lost 6 bases and the V segment lost 3 bases, leaving 6 bases of the junction unmatched. The germline CDR1 and CDR2 sequences are SGHRS and YFSETQ. The CDR3 is 13 residues long. CDR3 bases: TGCGCCAGCAGCTATAGTACAGGGGTCGAGCAGTACTTC. Protein: CASSYSTGVEQYF.

The rearrangement uses TRBV6-5 and TRBJ1-1; D remains unclear. The germline gives CDR1 MNHEY, CDR2 SVGAGI. The CDR3 sequence is 15 residues long. With 6 bases removed from V and 11 bases from J, the gap between germline ends came to 25 bases. This CDR3 reads CASRGWRNVAHGAFF. The CDR3 DNA sequence: TGTGCCAGCAGAGGGTGGAGAAATGTGGCCCACGGTGCTTTCTTT.

This rearrangement joins TRBV7-2 to TRBJ2-2, with a weak D call TRBD2 (5 bases). CDR3 length equals 13 residues. Trimming took off 2 bases at V and 7 bases at J, with 8 bases between the two ends. Germline CDR1 SGHTA, CDR2 FQGNSA. The CDR3 nucleotides are TGTGCCAGCAGCTTAATGGCGGGCGGGGAGCTGTTTTTT. Its translation is CASSLMAGGELFF.

The chain employs TRBV4-1 and TRBJ1-4, with D uncertain. The CDR3 has 13 residues. The germline V and J ends were trimmed by 6 bases and 6 bases, with 11 bases remaining between them. Germline CDR1 reads MGHRA; CDR2 reads YSYEKL. The CDR3 DNA is TGCGCCAGCAGAAACCAGCAGGATGAAAAACTGTTTTTT. Protein product: CASRNQQDEKLFF.

V and J are TRBV11-2 and TRBJ2-3; 13 bases fit TRBD2. The length of the CDR3 is 16 residues. Trimming took 5 bases from V and 0 from J; bases not matched to a gene: 2. The V gene's germline CDR1 is SGHAT and CDR2 FQNNGV. The CDR3 sequence is CASSTGLAGSTDTQYF. CDR3 bases: TGTGCCAGCAGCACGGGACTAGCGGGGAGCACAGATACGCAGTATTTT.

The rearrangement links TRBV28 to TRBJ1-2; tentatively, D is TRBD1 (5 bases). The CDR3 has 16 amino acids. CDR1 MDHEN and CDR2 SYDVKM come from the germline V gene. V lost 3 bases and J lost 6, with 20 bases in between. CDR3 nucleotide sequence: TGTGCCAGCAGTTTTCGGTTATTGGGGGGGGAGAATGGCTACACCTTC. Protein sequence: CASSFRLLGGENGYTF.

V and J are TRBV11-3 and TRBJ2-2, with D unresolved. Deletions cut 4 bases from V and 8 bases from J, with 11 bases between. This CDR3 is 13 amino acids long. The V gene's germline CDR1 is SGHNT and CDR2 YENEEA. As DNA, the CDR3 is TGTGCCAGCAGCTCTGACCCCCGGGGGGAGCTGTTTTTT. As protein: CASSSDPRGELFF.

The J gene is TRBJ1-5, the V gene TRBV9; no definite D call. The CDR3 is 13 amino acids. Germline V gene data show CDR1 as SGDLS and CDR2 as YYNGEE. V was trimmed by 0 bases and J by 5 bases, leaving 6 bases between them. CDR3 DNA: TGTGCCAGCAGCGTAGCGGGTCATCAGCCCCAGCATTTT. Translation gives CASSVAGHQPQHF.

The chain combines TRBV14 with TRBJ2-7, with 12 positions matching TRBD2. V was pared by 5 bases and J by 6 bases, with 8 bases of the junction left unmatched. The CDR3 has 15 residues. Germline V CDR1 and CDR2: SGHDN, FVKESK. Written as DNA, the CDR3 is TGTGCCAGCAGCTATGGACTAGCGGGGAAGGGCGAGCAGTACTTC. Translating gives CASSYGLAGKGEQYF.

V gene TRBV30 combines with J gene TRBJ1-5; unclear D gene. The CDR3 contains 14 residues. Germline V gives CDR1 GTSNPN, CDR2 SVGIG (reference sequence). V was shortened by 0 bases and J by 5 bases, with 11 bases between the two germline ends. The CDR3 here is CAWSVMGVDQPQHF. As DNA, the CDR3 is TGTGCCTGGAGTGTAATGGGTGTGGATCAGCCCCAGCATTTT.

The chain uses TRBV19 and TRBJ1-1; 7 nucleotides agree with TRBD1. Germline V gene data show CDR1 as LNHDA and CDR2 as SQIVND (reference sequence). J was trimmed by 1 base and V by 7 bases; bases with no gene match: 6. This CDR3 has 14 residues. CDR3 sequence: CASTPTGTNTEAFF. CDR3 bases: TGTGCCAGTACTCCGACAGGGACGAACACTGAAGCTTTCTTT.

This clone appeared a single time. J is TRBJ2-3 and V is TRBV7-3; tentatively, D is TRBD2 (5 bases). The CDR3 length is 14 residues. Trimming pared 0 bases from V and 6 bases from J, leaving 10 bases between. Germline V gene sequence: CDR1 SGHTA, CDR2 FQGTGA. In DNA form, the CDR3 reads TGTGCCAGCAGCTTAACAGGGAGACGGGATACGCAGTATTTT. This codes for CASSLTGRRDTQYF.

V gene TRBV7-3 combines with J gene TRBJ1-4, with TRBD1 matching 7 bases. CDR3 length equals 22 residues. Trimming took 2 bases from V and 6 from J; bases not matched to a gene: 27. Germline V gives CDR1 SGHTA, CDR2 FQGTGA. CDR3 residues: CASSLQEGQPILLVEIYEKLFF. As DNA, the CDR3 is TGTGCCAGCAGCTTACAGGAGGGACAGCCAATCCTCCTAGTCGAAATTTATGAAAAACTGTTTTTT.

The chain uses TRBV14 and TRBJ2-7; the D gene is possibly TRBD2 (5 bases). V dropped 1 base and J dropped 7 bases, with 11 bases sitting between them. This CDR3 spans 13 amino acids. Per germline, CDR1 SGHDN and CDR2 FVKESK. CDR3 region: CASSQVMEAEQYF. Here the CDR3 DNA reads TGTGCCAGCAGCCAAGTCATGGAGGCTGAGCAGTACTTC.

The rearrangement joins TRBV4-1 to TRBJ1-1; D might be TRBD1 (5 bases). V was trimmed by 1 base and J by 10 bases, leaving 7 bases between them. CDR3 length: 11 amino acids. Germline CDR1 reads MGHRA; CDR2 reads YSYEKL. CDR3 in amino acids: CASSQGQRAFF. The CDR3, as DNA: TGCGCCAGCAGCCAAGGACAGCGAGCTTTCTTT.

V usage is TRBV7-3 and J usage is TRBJ1-1; 7 bases line up with TRBD1. Germline V gene data show CDR1 as SGHTA and CDR2 as FQGTGA. The CDR3 is made up of 15 amino acids. V dropped 5 bases and J dropped 1; count of bases not matched to a gene: 7. DNA for the CDR3: TGTGCCAGCAGCGTACAGGGGACGCCGAACACTGAAGCTTTCTTT. Residues: CASSVQGTPNTEAFF.

This clone is a singleton in its sample. The genes are TRBV7-2 and TRBJ2-5; 7 bases fit TRBD2. In germline, CDR1 is SGHTA, CDR2 FQGNSA. This CDR3 contains 16 residues. Losses at the gene ends were 2 bases for V and 2 bases for J; bases not matched to a gene: 8. Written as DNA, the CDR3 is TGTGCCAGCAGCTTATTTCCTCAGCGGGGACAAGAGACCCAGTACTTC. This codes for CASSLFPQRGQETQYF.

The chain couples TRBV18 to TRBJ2-7; a weak D match, TRBD1 (5 bases). CDR3 length equals 16 residues. Looked up from germline, CDR1 is KGHSH and CDR2 is LQKENI. Trimming shortened V by 2 bases and J by 4 bases, and 18 bases separated the two germline ends. CDR3 region: CASSPGVQGSSYEQYF. The CDR3 DNA sequence: TGTGCCAGCTCACCAGGGGTCCAGGGTTCCTCTTACGAGCAGTACTTC.

The chain recombines TRBV5-1 with TRBJ2-3, with TRBD2 matching over 12 bases. Unmatched junction bases numbered 5, after V lost 0 bases and J lost 0 bases. This CDR3 contains 18 residues. CDR1 and CDR2 (germline): SGHRS, YFSETQ. The CDR3 region has the DNA TGCGCCAGCAGCTTGGCTAGCGGGGGGGCCTCTAGCACAGATACGCAGTATTTT. It is translated as CASSLASGGASSTDTQYF.